The present T cell receptor (beta chain) was sequenced within a study of blood T cells in healthy people across ages. A remark on this clonotype: Its antigen is still unknown.

The CDR3 length is 15 residues. V was pared by 4 bases and J by 5 bases, with 9 bases of the junction left unmatched. CDR1 and CDR2 from the germline V gene are DFQATT and SNEGSKA (reference sequence). Combining a sample-barcoded 5' primer with a J-beta primer mix, a second PCR ran for roughly 6 to 12 cycles. With 12 random nucleotides, a template-switch adaptor tagged each individual cDNA molecule. Using its own MiXCR run on the 5' RACE reads, TCRdb lists one record per CDR3 protein. The sample has almost 550,000 distinct CDR3 sequences, less than 25% seen once. Findings of the study overall: Because sorting was not performed, PBMCs prevented conclusive naive versus antigen-experienced comparison.

A further study also used this sample, focusing on T cells of mothers and their children. Turning to that study: For cDNA synthesis, the complete extracted RNA was used (about 1.6 ug per 15 ul).

This clonotype originated in a boy between 10 and 17 years old in good health. Sequences were obtained from blood. This chain connects TRBV20-1 to TRBJ1-5; 9 bases align to TRBD1. CDR3 protein: CSAIGGTGRHQPQHF. DNA of the CDR3: TGCAGTGCTATAGGCGGGACAGGGCGCCATCAGCCCCAGCATTTT.